This T cell receptor beta chain was recovered during a study of T cell changes during pregnancy in multiple sclerosis. The assay was immunoSEQ multiplex PCR, and TCRdb's table has in-frame clones only and misses some. The table lists tens of thousands of clones, around 90% of them singletons, with around 1.2% in the top ten. Germline lookup yields CDR1 SGHRS and CDR2 YFSETQ. The CDR3 is 15 residues long. The V end was cut by 0 bases, the J end by 6 bases, with 13 bases between. This rearrangement joins TRBV5-1 to TRBJ1-3, with a weak D call TRBD1 (6 bases). Sample: peripheral blood, taken before pregnancy. This receptor was taken from a female donor with multiple sclerosis, enrolled in a pregnancy study. The CDR3 spells CASSLGNRVLNTIYF. DNA for the CDR3: TGCGCCAGCAGCTTGGGGAACAGGGTATTAAACACCATATATTTT.